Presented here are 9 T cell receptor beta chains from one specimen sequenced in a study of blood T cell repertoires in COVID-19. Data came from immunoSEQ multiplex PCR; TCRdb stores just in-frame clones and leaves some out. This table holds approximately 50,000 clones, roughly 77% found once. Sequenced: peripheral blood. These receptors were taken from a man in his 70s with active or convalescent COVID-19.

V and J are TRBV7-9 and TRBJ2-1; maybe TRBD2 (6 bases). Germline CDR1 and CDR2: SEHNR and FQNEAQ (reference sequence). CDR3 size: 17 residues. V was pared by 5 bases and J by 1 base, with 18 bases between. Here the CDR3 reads CASSPLATSKSYNEQFF. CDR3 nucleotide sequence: TGTGCCAGCAGCCCCCTAGCGACGTCGAAGTCCTACAATGAGCAGTTCTTC.

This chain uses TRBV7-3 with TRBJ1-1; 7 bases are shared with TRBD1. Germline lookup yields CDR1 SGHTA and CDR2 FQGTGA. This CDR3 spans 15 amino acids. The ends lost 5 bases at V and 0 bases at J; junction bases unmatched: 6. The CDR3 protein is CASSPSGGMNTEAFF. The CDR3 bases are TGTGCCAGCAGCCCCTCAGGGGGTATGAACACTGAAGCTTTCTTT.

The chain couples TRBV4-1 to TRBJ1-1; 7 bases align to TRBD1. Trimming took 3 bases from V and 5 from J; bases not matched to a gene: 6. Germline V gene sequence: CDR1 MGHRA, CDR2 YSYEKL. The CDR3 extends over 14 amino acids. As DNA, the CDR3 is TGCGCCAGCAGCCACAGACAGGGCGCGACTGAAGCTTTCTTT. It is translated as CASSHRQGATEAFF.

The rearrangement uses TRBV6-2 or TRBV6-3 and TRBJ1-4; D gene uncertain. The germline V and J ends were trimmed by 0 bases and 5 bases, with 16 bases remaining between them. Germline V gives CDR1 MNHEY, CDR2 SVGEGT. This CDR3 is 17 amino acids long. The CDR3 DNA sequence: TGTGCCAGCAGTTACTCCTTTGTTGCGAAGAGCAATGAAAAACTGTTTTTT. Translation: CASSYSFVAKSNEKLFF.

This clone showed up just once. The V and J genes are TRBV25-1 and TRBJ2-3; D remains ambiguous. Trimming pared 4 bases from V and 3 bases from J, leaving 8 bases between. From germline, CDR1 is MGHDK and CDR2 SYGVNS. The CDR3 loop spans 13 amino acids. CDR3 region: CASSVELTDTQYF. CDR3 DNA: TGTGCCAGCAGTGTGGAGTTAACAGATACGCAGTATTTT.

The CDR3 sequence is CAWSLGNYGYTF. CDR3 DNA: TGTGCCTGGAGTCTCGGGAACTATGGCTACACCTTC. This chain uses TRBV30 with TRBJ1-2, with no clear D. In germline, CDR1 is GTSNPN, CDR2 SVGIG (reference sequence). The CDR3 has 12 residues. The ends were cut back, 2 bases at V and 2 bases at J, with 6 bases in the middle.

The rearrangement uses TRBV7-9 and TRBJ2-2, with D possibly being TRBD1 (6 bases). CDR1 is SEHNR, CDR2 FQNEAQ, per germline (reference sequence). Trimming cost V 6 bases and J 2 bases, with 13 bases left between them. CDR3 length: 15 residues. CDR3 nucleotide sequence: TGTGCCAGCAGACCTACAGGGACCAACACCGGGGAGCTGTTTTTT. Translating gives CASRPTGTNTGELFF. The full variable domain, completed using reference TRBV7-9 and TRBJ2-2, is DTGVSQNPRHKITKRGQNVTFRCDPISEHNRLYWYRQTLGQGPEFLTYFQNEAQLEKSRLLSDRFSAERPKGSFSTLEIQRTEQGDSAMYLCASRPTGTNTGELFFGEGSRLTVL.

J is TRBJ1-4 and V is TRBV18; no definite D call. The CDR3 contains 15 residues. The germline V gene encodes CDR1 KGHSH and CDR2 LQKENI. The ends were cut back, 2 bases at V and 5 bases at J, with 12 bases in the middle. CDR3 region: CASSPAWGANEKLFF. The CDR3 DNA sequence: TGTGCCAGCTCACCAGCTTGGGGAGCAAATGAAAAACTGTTTTTT.

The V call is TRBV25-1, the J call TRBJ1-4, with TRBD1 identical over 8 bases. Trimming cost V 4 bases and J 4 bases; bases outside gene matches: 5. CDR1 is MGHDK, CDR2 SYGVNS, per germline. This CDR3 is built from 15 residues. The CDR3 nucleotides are TGTGCCAGCAGTGTCCAGGGGGCGATTAATGAAAAACTGTTTTTT. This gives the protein CASSVQGAINEKLFF.